Below are 25 T cell receptor beta chains sequenced from a single sample in a study of cytomegalovirus exposure and HLA in healthy donors. PCR amplification relied on 60 Vbeta primers (plus 13 Jbeta primers). This table comes from immunoSEQ multiplex PCR, and its TCRdb copy is limited to in-frame clones, with some not included. The top ten clones hold over 9% of a sample with about 94,000 clones, roughly 86% of them seen once. Material for sequencing was PBMCs. Receptors were obtained from a human donor in good health.

The rearrangement uses TRBV7-2 and TRBJ2-3, with 10 bases that match TRBD2. CDR1 SGHTA and CDR2 FQGNSA come from the germline V gene. Trimming cost V 2 bases and J 2 bases; bases outside gene matches: 7. This CDR3 has 17 residues. The CDR3: CASSLRGLAGATDTQYF. The CDR3 DNA sequence: TGTGCCAGCAGCTTAAGGGGTCTAGCGGGAGCCACAGATACGCAGTATTTT.

This chain links TRBV28 with TRBJ1-1, with D possibly TRBD1 on 6 matching bases. CDR3 length equals 14 residues. Germline V CDR1 and CDR2: MDHEN, SYDVKM. V lost 2 bases to trimming and J lost 7 bases, with 14 bases between them. The CDR3 coding sequence is TGTGCCAGCAGTTTAACAGGGAGAGCCCTTGAAGCTTTCTTT. Amino acid sequence: CASSLTGRALEAFF.

CDR3: CASSLALAEGPQHF. The CDR3 nucleotides read TGCGCCAGCAGCTTGGCCTTGGCTGAGGGGCCCCAGCATTTT. This chain links TRBV5-1 with TRBJ1-5, with D unresolved. Germline lookup yields CDR1 SGHRS and CDR2 YFSETQ. The CDR3 contains 14 residues. V was trimmed by 0 bases and J by 9 bases, leaving 13 bases between them.

This clone is a singleton in its sample. V and J are TRBV6-5 and TRBJ2-3; weak D call: TRBD2 (6 bases). Germline CDR1 is MNHEY and CDR2 is SVGAGI. Trimming took 5 bases from V and 6 from J, leaving 9 bases between them. CDR3 length: 12 amino acids. The CDR3 DNA is TGTGCCAGCAGTCCGGGAGCGGATACGCAGTATTTT. Translated, it gives CASSPGADTQYF.

This clone was seen a few times. The chain has TRBV7-2 and TRBJ2-1; 10 bases fit TRBD2. The trim removed 1 base at V and 6 bases at J, leaving 9 bases unmatched. CDR1 and CDR2 (germline): SGHTA, FQGNSA. The CDR3 covers 17 residues. The CDR3 DNA is TGTGCCAGCAGCTTAGGGCCTAGCGGGGGAAAGGTCAATGAGCAGTTCTTC. Protein: CASSLGPSGGKVNEQFF.

The chain combines TRBV4-3 with TRBJ2-1; 9 bases fit TRBD2. CDR1 and CDR2 (germline): LGHNA, YSLEER. The CDR3 consists of 16 residues. Trimming cost V 0 bases and J 7 bases; bases outside gene matches: 7. The CDR3 DNA sequence: TGCGCCAGCAGCCAAGATATTCTAGCGGGGAGTAATGAGCAGTTCTTC. It is translated as CASSQDILAGSNEQFF.

Points on this clone: This sample also contains other DNA sequences that code for the same CDR3. This chain uses TRBV5-1 with TRBJ2-5, with TRBD2 as a possible D gene (6 bases). Germline V gene data show CDR1 as SGHRS and CDR2 as YFSETQ. V was shortened by 4 bases and J by 1 base, with 8 bases between the two germline ends. The CDR3 is 13 residues long. The CDR3 spells CASSGGLQETQYF. As DNA, the CDR3 is TGCGCCAGCAGCGGGGGACTCCAAGAGACCCAGTACTTC.

This chain connects TRBV6-6 to TRBJ1-4; D not resolved. The V end was cut by 7 bases, the J end by 4 bases, with 13 bases between. The V gene's germline CDR1 is MNHNY and CDR2 SVGAGI (reference sequence). CDR3 size: 14 residues. The CDR3 nucleotides are TGTGCCAGCACGAGAGAGGGTTTTAATGAAAAACTGTTTTTT. It encodes CASTREGFNEKLFF.

This chain uses TRBV11-2 with TRBJ2-5; no clear D gene. The germline V gene has CDR1 SGHAT and CDR2 FQNNGV. The CDR3 runs to 12 residues. Trimming stripped 6 bases from V and 5 bases from J, with 10 bases between. The CDR3 reads CASRAPSETQYF. The CDR3 DNA follows: TGTGCCAGCAGAGCCCCGAGCGAGACCCAGTACTTC.

This clone is medium-sized by share. The rearrangement uses TRBV6-5 and TRBJ2-3; the D gene is possibly TRBD2 (6 bases). This CDR3 contains 15 residues. Germline assignment: CDR1 MNHEY and CDR2 SVGAGI. Trimming took 2 bases from V and 4 from J, leaving 13 bases between them. This CDR3 is CASSYGGALADTQYF. CDR3 nucleotide sequence: TGTGCCAGCAGTTACGGCGGGGCTCTGGCAGATACGCAGTATTTT.

This sequence joins TRBV28 and TRBJ1-4; D gene unclear. In germline, CDR1 is MDHEN, CDR2 SYDVKM. With 2 bases removed from V and 5 bases from J, the gap between germline ends came to 6 bases. CDR3 length equals 13 residues. The CDR3 spells CASSLGGNEKLFF. The CDR3 DNA sequence: TGTGCCAGCAGTTTAGGAGGGAATGAAAAACTGTTTTTT.

This chain links TRBV9 with TRBJ1-5, with 7 bases that match TRBD1. Trimming removed 2 bases from V and 5 bases from J; junction bases left unmatched: 4. CDR1 SGDLS and CDR2 YYNGEE come from the germline V gene. The CDR3 has 14 residues. The CDR3 DNA reads as TGTGCCAGCAGCGTGGGACAGAATGATCAGCCCCAGCATTTT. Its protein product is CASSVGQNDQPQHF. The full variable domain, rest sourced from reference TRBV9 and TRBJ1-5, is DSGVTQTPKHLITATGQRVTLRCSPRSGDLSVYWYQQSLDQGLQFLIQYYNGEERAKGNILERFSAQQFPDLHSELNLSSLELGDSALYFCASSVGQNDQPQHFGDGTRLSIL.

The chain couples TRBV7-2 to TRBJ2-1; maybe TRBD2 (6 bases). The CDR3 covers 13 residues. Per germline, CDR1 SGHTA and CDR2 FQGNSA. V lost 5 bases and J lost 10, with 15 bases in between. This CDR3 is CASSPGAKWEQFF. In DNA, the CDR3 is TGTGCCAGCAGCCCGGGAGCCAAATGGGAGCAGTTCTTC.

The chain recombines TRBV11-3 with TRBJ2-2, with D possibly matching TRBD2 (5 bases). V was clipped by 7 bases and J by 3 bases, with 12 bases between them. The CDR3 contains 14 residues. Germline values: CDR1 SGHNT, CDR2 YENEEA. The DNA of the CDR3 is TGTGCCAGCACCCGGGGAGAGCACACCGGGGAGCTGTTTTTT. Protein product: CASTRGEHTGELFF. The complete variable domain, with remaining parts taken from reference TRBV11-3 and TRBJ2-2, reads EAGVVQSPRYKIIEKKQPVAFWCNPISGHNTLYWYLQNLGQGPELLIRYENEEAVDDSQLPKDRFSAERLKGVDSTLKIQPAELGDSAVYLCASTRGEHTGELFFGEGSRLTVL.

This clone was counted once. The chain employs TRBV7-9 and TRBJ1-1, with D unclear. Germline loops: CDR1 SEHNR, CDR2 FQNEAQ (reference sequence). This CDR3 contains 11 residues. With 3 bases removed from V and 4 bases from J, the gap between germline ends came to 3 bases. CDR3 nucleotides: TGTGCCAGCAGCTTGAGCACTGAAGCTTTCTTT. Its translation: CASSLSTEAFF.

The rearrangement joins TRBV19 to TRBJ2-6; possible D gene TRBD1, 5 bases. V lost 2 bases and J 1 base, leaving 9 bases between the germline ends. The germline V gene encodes CDR1 LNHDA and CDR2 SQIVND (reference sequence). The CDR3 contains 16 residues. CDR3 nucleotides: TGTGCCAGTAGTATACAGGGATGGTCTGGGGCCAACGTCCTGACTTTC. This gives the protein CASSIQGWSGANVLTF.

The chain combines TRBV4-3 with TRBJ2-7; 9 bases align to TRBD1. The junction had 4 bases not matched to a gene; V was cut back by 1 base and J by 3 bases. This CDR3 spans 15 amino acids. CDR1 LGHNA and CDR2 YSLEER come from the germline V gene. The CDR3 sequence: CASSQGAGQGYEQYF. CDR3 bases: TGCGCCAGCAGCCAAGGCGCGGGACAGGGCTACGAGCAGTACTTC.

This clone was picked up one time. The V gene is TRBV27, the J gene TRBJ2-2; TRBD2 matches 9 bases. Germline CDR1 MNHEY, CDR2 SMNVEV (reference sequence). V trimming: 8 bases; J trimming: 6 bases; junction bases outside the gene matches: 7. The CDR3 has 14 residues. The CDR3 DNA follows: TGTGCCAGCGGCCGCGGGGGGGCCGCCGGGGAGCTGTTTTTT. Its translation is CASGRGGAAGELFF.

The rearrangement joins TRBV4-3 to TRBJ2-1, with D possibly matching TRBD1 (6 bases). V was cut by 1 base and J by 8 bases, with 18 bases left in between. Germline V CDR1 and CDR2: LGHNA, YSLEER. This CDR3 has 16 residues. CDR3 region: CASSQASGTLRDEQFF. CDR3 DNA sequence: TGCGCCAGCAGCCAAGCCTCCGGGACACTTCGGGATGAGCAGTTCTTC.

The CDR3 nucleotides read TGTGCCAGAAGCCTGGGACTAGAAGAGTGCACCGGGGAGCTGTTTTTT. Protein sequence: CARSLGLEECTGELFF. The chain is built from TRBV5-3 and TRBJ2-2; 8 nucleotides align to TRBD2. TRBV5-3 counts as an open reading frame of uncertain function. The V segment lost 4 bases and the J segment 4 bases; nucleotides outside the gene matches: 9. This CDR3 has 16 residues.

This clone was detected only a few times. CDR3 in amino acids: CASSLTRQRGEQYF. The CDR3 nucleotides read TGTGCCAGCAGTTTAACCAGGCAGCGGGGCGAGCAGTACTTC. The rearrangement joins TRBV28 to TRBJ2-7, with 7 nucleotides matching TRBD2. The CDR3 is made up of 14 amino acids. Germline CDR1 is MDHEN and CDR2 is SYDVKM. J was trimmed by 6 bases and V by 2 bases; bases with no gene match: 7.

This clone was seen more than once but under ten times. The rearrangement links TRBV6-1 to TRBJ1-4, with a weak D call TRBD1 (6 bases). From germline, CDR1 is MNHNS and CDR2 SASEGT. Trimming took off 3 bases at V and 4 bases at J, with 15 bases between the two ends. The CDR3 covers 16 residues. In DNA form, the CDR3 reads TGTGCCAGCAGTGATGCGGACAGCGGATATAATGAAAAACTGTTTTTT. Its protein is CASSDADSGYNEKLFF.

The chain joins TRBV5-1 to TRBJ1-2; D gene ambiguous. Germline-derived CDR1 and CDR2 are SGHRS and YFSETQ. Trimming pared 3 bases from V and 8 bases from J, leaving 20 bases between. The CDR3 consists of 15 residues. CDR3 nucleotides: TGCGCCAGCAGCTCCCTCCTGACAAATGGTGGGGGCTACACCTTC. It specifies CASSSLLTNGGGYTF.

A few counts support this clone. The chain has TRBV18 and TRBJ1-1; 9 bases match TRBD1. Germline V gene data show CDR1 as KGHSH and CDR2 as LQKENI. V was clipped by 2 bases and J by 4 bases; unmatched bases: 8. The CDR3 runs 16 residues. The CDR3 reads CASSPLGQGLGTEAFF. CDR3 nucleotides: TGTGCCAGCTCACCATTGGGACAGGGCCTGGGCACTGAAGCTTTCTTT.

The rearrangement links TRBV4-3 to TRBJ1-6; D unclear. Between the trimmed V and J ends, which lost 4 bases and 7 bases, there was a span of 17 bases. Per germline, CDR1 LGHNA and CDR2 YSLEER. This CDR3 contains 16 residues. CDR3 residues: CASSPNPNSMNSPLHF. In DNA, the CDR3 is TGCGCCAGCAGCCCAAATCCTAACTCAATGAATTCACCCCTCCACTTT.